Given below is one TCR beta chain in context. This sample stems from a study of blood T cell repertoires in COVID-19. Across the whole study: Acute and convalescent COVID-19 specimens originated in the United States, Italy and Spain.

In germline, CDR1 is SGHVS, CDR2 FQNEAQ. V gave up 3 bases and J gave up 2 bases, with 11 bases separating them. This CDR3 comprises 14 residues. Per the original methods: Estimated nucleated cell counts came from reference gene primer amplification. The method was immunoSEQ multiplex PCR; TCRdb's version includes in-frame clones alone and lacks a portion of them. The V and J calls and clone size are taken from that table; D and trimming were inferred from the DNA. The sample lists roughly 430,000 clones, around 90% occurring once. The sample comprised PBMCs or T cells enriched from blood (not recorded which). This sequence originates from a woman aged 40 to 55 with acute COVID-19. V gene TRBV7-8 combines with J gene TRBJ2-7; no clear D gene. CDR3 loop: CASSLGKAPYEQYF. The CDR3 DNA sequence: TGTGCCAGCAGCTTGGGCAAGGCCCCCTACGAGCAGTACTTC.